This entry describes one T cell receptor (beta chain). These data belong to a study of T cell clusters in autoimmune cytopenias. TRB was amplified by touch-down multiplex PCR, primer pools A and B combined. TCRdb derives one entry per CDR3 protein from the multiplex PCR reads, leaving out DNA. This repertoire includes under 8,000 distinct CDR3 sequences. The CDR3 has 14 residues. CDR1 MNHNS and CDR2 SASEGT come from the germline V gene. Each sample's input was approximately 270 ng genomic DNA, some 38,000 genome equivalents. This sample also belongs to another study, concerning T cell repertoires in aging, cancer and after chemotherapy. From that study: No conclusions about immunological memory after chemotherapy can be drawn from the repertoire data.

The TCR was taken from a human donor in good health. Sequenced sample: peripheral blood. The gene calls are TRBV6-1 and TRBJ2-7; with no DNA, the TCRdb D assignment of TRBD1 cannot be verified. The CDR3: CASSEGQGPHEQYF.